A selection of T cell receptor beta chains follows, all from one sample in a study of monozygotic twins with inflammatory bowel disease. Following a re-call of the 5' RACE reads, TCRdb has one entry per CDR3 protein and lacks DNA. The table counts some 400,000 distinct CDR3 sequences; more than 2% lies in the top ten. Input material: blood. The origin of the receptors is a human donor with ulcerative colitis or Crohn's disease, or a healthy co-twin of an affected twin (not recorded which). The CDR3 runs from the conserved cysteine through the conserved F or W. Fields, in order: V gene, J gene, CDR3 length, CDR3 protein.

V gene: TRBV7-2
J gene: TRBJ2-1
CDR3 length: 16
CDR3 protein: CASSLGSSGRSNEQFF

V gene: TRBV3-1
J gene: TRBJ1-4
CDR3 length: 16
CDR3 protein: CASSQDWEPSNEKLFF

V gene: TRBV20-1
J gene: TRBJ1-2
CDR3 length: 12
CDR3 protein: CSASPHLWSYTF

V gene: TRBV7-3
J gene: TRBJ1-4
CDR3 length: 17
CDR3 protein: CASSLNWGLETNEKLFF

V gene: TRBV5-4
J gene: TRBJ2-2
CDR3 length: 16
CDR3 protein: CASSFGLARADGELFF

V gene: TRBV5-1
J gene: TRBJ2-7
CDR3 length: 14
CDR3 protein: CASSRSGTSYEQYF

V gene: TRBV12-3/TRBV12-4
J gene: TRBJ2-1
CDR3 length: 15
CDR3 protein: CASSKVAGGRNEQFF

V gene: TRBV29-1
J gene: TRBJ2-1
CDR3 length: 15
CDR3 protein: CSVAELAGVGNTEFF

V gene: TRBV6-1
J gene: TRBJ1-4
CDR3 length: 14
CDR3 protein: CASRRTAGVEKLFF

V gene: TRBV5-1
J gene: TRBJ2-7
CDR3 length: 13
CDR3 protein: CASSITGNYEQYF

V gene: TRBV2
J gene: TRBJ2-2
CDR3 length: 16
CDR3 protein: CASSALAGAATGELFF

V gene: TRBV11-1
J gene: TRBJ1-1
CDR3 length: 13
CDR3 protein: CASSSRSNTEAFF

V gene: TRBV7-8
J gene: TRBJ2-3
CDR3 length: 16
CDR3 protein: CASSRTRTSGPDTQYF

V gene: TRBV4-1
J gene: TRBJ1-2
CDR3 length: 13
CDR3 protein: CASSQGGDYGYTF

V gene: TRBV18
J gene: TRBJ2-1
CDR3 length: 14
CDR3 protein: CASSPERIYNEQFF

V gene: TRBV28
J gene: TRBJ1-5
CDR3 length: 14
CDR3 protein: CASLPGTGNQPQHF

V gene: TRBV18
J gene: TRBJ1-5
CDR3 length: 14
CDR3 protein: CASSSQWGNQPQHF